Many counts were recorded for the clone carrying this T cell receptor (beta chain). What it binds is not known. This record comes from a study of T cells in Graves' hyperthyroidism and ophthalmopathy. Study findings and constraints: Stable hyperthyroidism and ophthalmopathy were separated using 13 V-J signatures.

The CDR3 regions of TCR beta were amplified from RNA transcripts. TCR CDR3 regions were first amplified by RT-PCR with HTBI primers. In TCRdb, the multiplex PCR reads were re-called with MiXCR into one record per CDR3 protein. This table has some 300,000 distinct CDR3 sequences, about an eighth appearing once. V was shortened by 0 bases and J by 2 bases, with 11 bases between the two germline ends. The CDR3 loop spans 15 amino acids. In germline, CDR1 is SGHRS, CDR2 YFSETQ. Ahead of any ophthalmopathy symptoms, the blood sample was obtained at the first diagnosis of hyperthyroidism. The sequencing sample was made of blood. The clonotype comes from a woman in her twenties or thirties with Graves' hyperthyroidism that later progressed to Graves' ophthalmopathy. This chain uses TRBV5-1 with TRBJ1-1; no definite D call. CDR3: CASSLEGKGNTEAFF. The CDR3 DNA reads TGCGCCAGCAGCTTGGAAGGCAAGGGAAACACTGAAGCTTTCTTT. The full variable domain, its missing parts supplied by reference TRBV5-1 and TRBJ1-1, is KAGVTQTPRYLIKTRGQQVTLSCSPISGHRSVSWYQQTPGQGLQFLFEYFSETQRNKGNFPGRFSGRQFSNSRSEMNVSTLELGDSALYLCASSLEGKGNTEAFFGQGTRLTVV.